The 10 T cell receptor beta chains below all came from one sample that was sequenced in a study of a mutant IDH1 vaccine in newly diagnosed glioma. Data came from immunoSEQ multiplex PCR; TCRdb stores just in-frame clones and leaves some out. The sample records around 60,000 clones, approximately 91% being singletons. As to time point: baseline, week 1 (first vaccination visit). Treatment defined: pre-vaccination baseline after standard-of-care therapy. Sample: PBMCs, taken from a glioma patient treated with radiotherapy, temozolomide or both. The origin of the receptors is a man aged 45-60 years with glioma.

The chain couples TRBV5-1 to TRBJ2-7; D is ambiguous. The CDR3 sequence is 18 residues long. CDR1 and CDR2 (germline): SGHRS, YFSETQ. V was trimmed by 0 bases and J by 0 bases, leaving 19 bases between them. CDR3 sequence reads: CASSLGPYYTESSYEQYF. CDR3 in DNA: TGCGCCAGCAGCTTGGGTCCCTACTACACGGAGAGCTCCTACGAGCAGTACTTC.

The chain links TRBV7-2 to TRBJ1-3, with 7 bases that match TRBD1. The V segment lost 1 base and the J segment 2 bases; nucleotides outside the gene matches: 5. The germline CDR1 and CDR2 sequences are SGHTA and FQGNSA. This CDR3 spans 16 amino acids. The CDR3 DNA follows: TGTGCCAGCAGCTTAGGACCCCAGGGGGCTGGAAACACCATATATTTT. Translating gives CASSLGPQGAGNTIYF.

This clone appeared once. The V and J genes are TRBV11-2 and TRBJ2-7; D is unclear. Germline V gives CDR1 SGHAT, CDR2 FQNNGV. V was pared by 4 bases and J by 0 bases, with 10 bases between. This CDR3 contains 14 residues. Here the CDR3 reads CASSSRASSYEQYF. DNA of the CDR3: TGTGCCAGCAGCTCCCGGGCGAGCTCCTACGAGCAGTACTTC.

Details on this clone: At one end, the junction sequence differs from germline, possibly due to a read error. The J gene is TRBJ2-7, the V gene TRBV2; 8 nucleotides agree with TRBD2. CDR3 length: 15 residues. Germline V gives CDR1 SNHLY, CDR2 FYNNEI. The chain's CDR3 is CASREEPGLAYEQYF. In nucleotides, the CDR3 is TGTGCCAGCAGGGAAGAGCCGGGACTAGCCTACGAGCAGTACTTC.

The chain recombines TRBV28 with TRBJ1-2, with 8 nucleotides matching TRBD1. Germline assignment: CDR1 MDHEN and CDR2 SYDVKM. Unmatched junction bases numbered 10, after V lost 2 bases and J lost 8 bases. This CDR3 has 15 amino acids. The chain's CDR3 is CASSLATGTGGGYTF. The CDR3 DNA sequence: TGTGCCAGCAGTTTAGCTACCGGGACAGGCGGGGGCTACACCTTC.

This clone occurred a few times. The J gene is TRBJ1-2, the V gene TRBV19, with D possibly TRBD1 on 6 matching bases. The CDR3 runs to 13 residues. V lost 10 bases to trimming and J lost 6 bases, with 18 bases between them. Per germline, CDR1 LNHDA and CDR2 SQIVND (reference sequence). The CDR3 region has the DNA TGTGCCACCCAGAGGGGGGGCCGGGATGGCTACACCTTC. Encoded protein: CATQRGGRDGYTF.

This chain links TRBV6-1 with TRBJ1-2; no definite D call. V lost 5 bases, J lost 5 bases, and 12 bases lay in between. Per germline, CDR1 MNHNS and CDR2 SASEGT. The length of the CDR3 is 13 residues. The CDR3 region has the DNA TGTGCCAGCAGTCCTCCCCACCTTTATGGCTACACCTTC. This gives the protein CASSPPHLYGYTF.

This rearrangement joins TRBV27 to TRBJ2-3; no clear D gene. With 1 base removed from V and 3 bases from J, the gap between germline ends came to 17 bases. This CDR3 has 17 residues. Germline V lookup: CDR1 MNHEY, CDR2 SMNVEV (reference sequence). The CDR3 bases are TGTGCCAGCAGTTTATATCTGCAAGCAAGTCGTACAGATACGCAGTATTTT. Translating gives CASSLYLQASRTDTQYF.

V usage is TRBV6-5 and J usage is TRBJ2-7, with D perhaps matching TRBD1 (5 bases). The V gene lost 6 bases and the J gene lost 2 bases, with 14 bases spanning the gap. This CDR3 is built from 14 residues. Germline CDR1 reads MNHEY; CDR2 reads SVGAGI. The CDR3 protein is CASSPVGPAYEQYF. The CDR3 DNA follows: TGTGCCAGCAGCCCCGTGGGGCCGGCCTACGAGCAGTACTTC.

The rearrangement links TRBV27 to TRBJ2-5, with 7 bases aligning to TRBD2. Germline V gene sequence: CDR1 MNHEY, CDR2 SMNVEV (reference sequence). The CDR3 covers 15 residues. Unmatched junction bases numbered 9, after V lost 5 bases and J lost 3 bases. The CDR3 loop is CASSGAGVAEETQYF. CDR3 bases: TGTGCCAGCAGTGGGGCGGGAGTAGCGGAAGAGACCCAGTACTTC.